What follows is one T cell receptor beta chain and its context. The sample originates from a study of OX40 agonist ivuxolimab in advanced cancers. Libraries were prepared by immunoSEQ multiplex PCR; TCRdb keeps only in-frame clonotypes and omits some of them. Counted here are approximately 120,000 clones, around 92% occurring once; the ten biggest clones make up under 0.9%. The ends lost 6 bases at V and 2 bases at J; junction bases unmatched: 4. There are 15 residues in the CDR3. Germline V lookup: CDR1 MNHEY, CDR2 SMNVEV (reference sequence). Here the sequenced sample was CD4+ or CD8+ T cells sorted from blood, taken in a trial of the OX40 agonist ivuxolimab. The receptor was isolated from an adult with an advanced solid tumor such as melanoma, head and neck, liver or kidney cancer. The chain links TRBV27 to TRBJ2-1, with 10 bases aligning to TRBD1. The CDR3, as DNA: TGTGCCAGCAGGGGACAGGGGTTGCCCTACAATGAGCAGTTCTTC. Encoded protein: CASRGQGLPYNEQFF.